A selection of T cell receptor beta chains follows, all from one sample in a study of T cell changes during pregnancy in multiple sclerosis. Measured with immunoSEQ multiplex PCR; TCRdb has only the in-frame clones, and not every one. The top ten clones hold 3% to 4% of a sample with just over 55,000 clones, more than 85% of them seen once. The specimen was peripheral blood, collected after pregnancy. The receptors come from a female donor in good health, enrolled as a control in a pregnancy study. Both conserved end residues are part of each CDR3. Each record gives: J gene, V gene, D gene, clone size, CDR3 DNA, CDR3 protein. A D gene is named only where the DNA matches it firmly. Expanded clones are given a class, and other clones once, few, many or no size at all.

j_gene: TRBJ1-2
v_gene: TRBV2
d_gene: NA
abundance: NA
CDR3nt: TGTGCCAGCAGTCCTGACGGGAACTATGGCTACACCTTC
CDR3aa: CASSPDGNYGYTF

j_gene: TRBJ2-3
v_gene: TRBV2
d_gene: NA
abundance: NA
CDR3nt: TGTGCCAGCAGTGACCGGGACACAGATACGCAGTATTTT
CDR3aa: CASSDRDTDTQYF

j_gene: TRBJ1-1
v_gene: TRBV29-1
d_gene: NA
abundance: NA
CDR3nt: TGCAGCGTTGAAATCCCCCCCGGGATTGGCCCCGGAGCTTTCTTT
CDR3aa: CSVEIPPGIGPGAFF

j_gene: TRBJ2-3
v_gene: TRBV7-3
d_gene: NA
abundance: NA
CDR3nt: TGTGCCAGCAGCTTAATGGGAGCAGATACGCAGTATTTT
CDR3aa: CASSLMGADTQYF

j_gene: TRBJ2-5
v_gene: TRBV18
d_gene: NA
abundance: NA
CDR3nt: TGTGCCAGCTCACCCGCCCGGGAAGAGACCCAGTACTTC
CDR3aa: CASSPAREETQYF

j_gene: TRBJ1-2
v_gene: TRBV5-8
d_gene: NA
abundance: once
CDR3nt: TGTGCCAGCAGCTTGGACAGGCCTTATGGCTACACCTTC
CDR3aa: CASSLDRPYGYTF

j_gene: TRBJ2-5
v_gene: TRBV6-1
d_gene: NA
abundance: NA
CDR3nt: TGTGCCAGCAGTCCCTCCTTAGATACCCAGTACTTC
CDR3aa: CASSPSLDTQYF

j_gene: TRBJ2-3
v_gene: TRBV30
d_gene: NA
abundance: once
CDR3nt: TGTGCCTGGAAGGGCGGGACAGGCACAGATACGCAGTATTTT
CDR3aa: CAWKGGTGTDTQYF

j_gene: TRBJ2-1
v_gene: TRBV28
d_gene: NA
abundance: NA
CDR3nt: TGTGCCAGCAGTTTATTTCCTAGCCTTCCATACAATGAGCAGTTCTTC
CDR3aa: CASSLFPSLPYNEQFF

j_gene: TRBJ1-3
v_gene: TRBV5-5
d_gene: NA
abundance: NA
CDR3nt: TGTGCCAGCAGCCTCGACTATCCTGGAAACACCATATATTTT
CDR3aa: CASSLDYPGNTIYF

j_gene: TRBJ2-5
v_gene: TRBV5-1
d_gene: NA
abundance: NA
CDR3nt: TGCGCCAGCAGCCTAGGTCTAATAGGCGAAGAGACCCAGTACTTC
CDR3aa: CASSLGLIGEETQYF

j_gene: TRBJ1-6
v_gene: TRBV19
d_gene: NA
abundance: NA
CDR3nt: TGTGCCAGTAGGATCACAGGGAGAAATTCACCCCTCCACTTT
CDR3aa: CASRITGRNSPLHF

j_gene: TRBJ1-1
v_gene: TRBV11-3
d_gene: TRBD1
abundance: NA
CDR3nt: TGTGCCAGCAGCACCTGGACAGGGACCACTGAAGCTTTCTTT
CDR3aa: CASSTWTGTTEAFF

j_gene: TRBJ2-2
v_gene: TRBV10-2
d_gene: TRBD1
abundance: NA
CDR3nt: TGCGCCAGCAGTTGGACAGGTCGGGACACCGGGGAGCTGTTTTTT
CDR3aa: CASSWTGRDTGELFF

j_gene: TRBJ1-5
v_gene: TRBV28
d_gene: NA
abundance: NA
CDR3nt: TGTGCCAGCATCCGGGGGGGAAGCAATCAGCCCCAGCATTTT
CDR3aa: CASIRGGSNQPQHF

j_gene: TRBJ2-5
v_gene: TRBV5-1
d_gene: TRBD2
abundance: few
CDR3nt: TGCGCCAGCAGCCCGAGGGGGACTAGCGGGTTCCAAGAGACCCAGTACTTC
CDR3aa: CASSPRGTSGFQETQYF

j_gene: TRBJ2-7
v_gene: TRBV11-2
d_gene: NA
abundance: NA
CDR3nt: TGTGCCAGCAGCTCCCCGGTTGGTATTGATCTGTACTTC
CDR3aa: CASSSPVGIDLYF

j_gene: TRBJ2-1
v_gene: TRBV6-1
d_gene: NA
abundance: NA
CDR3nt: TGTGCCAGCATAAGGGGTCCGTACAATGAGCAGTTCTTC
CDR3aa: CASIRGPYNEQFF

j_gene: TRBJ2-7
v_gene: TRBV9
d_gene: NA
abundance: NA
CDR3nt: TGTGCCAGCAGCGTAGGGTGGGACTCTAACTACGAGCAGTACTTC
CDR3aa: CASSVGWDSNYEQYF

j_gene: TRBJ2-7
v_gene: TRBV28
d_gene: TRBD2
abundance: once
CDR3nt: TGTGCCAGCTATACTAGCGGCACCTACGAGCAGTACTTC
CDR3aa: CASYTSGTYEQYF

j_gene: TRBJ2-7
v_gene: TRBV15
d_gene: NA
abundance: once
CDR3nt: TGTGCCACCAGCAGGGACATAGGGTTCCAGCAGTACTTC
CDR3aa: CATSRDIGFQQYF

j_gene: TRBJ2-1
v_gene: TRBV6-1
d_gene: TRBD2
abundance: NA
CDR3nt: TGTGCCAGCAGTGTAGCGGGAGGCCTTTACAATGAGCAGTTCTTC
CDR3aa: CASSVAGGLYNEQFF

j_gene: TRBJ2-7
v_gene: TRBV7-8
d_gene: TRBD1
abundance: NA
CDR3nt: TGTGCCAGCAGATTCCAACCGGGACAGGCGACCTACGAGCAGTACTTC
CDR3aa: CASRFQPGQATYEQYF

j_gene: TRBJ2-3
v_gene: TRBV29-1
d_gene: NA
abundance: NA
CDR3nt: TGCAGCGTCGGGGGCTTGGATAGGGGGCAGGGGACAGATACGCAGTATTTT
CDR3aa: CSVGGLDRGQGTDTQYF

j_gene: TRBJ2-1
v_gene: TRBV28
d_gene: TRBD1
abundance: NA
CDR3nt: TGTGCCAGCTGCCAGGGGGCCACCTACAATGAGCAGTTCTTC
CDR3aa: CASCQGATYNEQFF

j_gene: TRBJ1-1
v_gene: TRBV13
d_gene: TRBD1
abundance: NA
CDR3nt: TGTGCCAGCAGCTTATTCCGGGACAGGGGGCTGAACACTGAAGCTTTCTTT
CDR3aa: CASSLFRDRGLNTEAFF

j_gene: TRBJ1-2
v_gene: TRBV7-2
d_gene: NA
abundance: NA
CDR3nt: TGTGCCAGCAGCCCCTTTGGGGGGTCACGCATCGATGGCTACACCTTC
CDR3aa: CASSPFGGSRIDGYTF